The sequence of this T cell receptor beta chain was determined in a study of T cell repertoires in cytomegalovirus infection. Study summary: Through public TCR beta signatures, both CMV infection and matching HLA type were indicated.

In its sample, this clonotype was seen many times. Its specificity is not known. MiXCR, applied by TCRdb to the reads, yields one record per CDR3 protein. This sample has 150,000 or so distinct CDR3 sequences, with about 25% found just once. Study-wide results and caveats: The response measured ex vivo was dominated by TCR beta clonotypes (HLA-C-restricted and CMV-specific).

Germline V CDR1 and CDR2: SGHVS, FQNEAQ. CDR3 length equals 14 residues. V lost 8 bases and J lost 4, with 12 bases in between. This TCR was recovered from a human donor in good health (CMV status not recorded). Some clones in this sample may be carry-over from other donors' samples. The rearrangement joins TRBV7-8 to TRBJ1-6; unclear D gene. Sequencing input: PBMCs. The CDR3 sequence is CASVRDFYNSPLHF. The CDR3 DNA sequence: TGTGCCAGCGTCCGGGATTTTTATAATTCACCCCTCCACTTT.